The rows below give T cell receptor beta chains drawn from one sample of a study of cytomegalovirus exposure and HLA in healthy donors. This table comes from immunoSEQ multiplex PCR, and its TCRdb copy is limited to in-frame clones, with some not included. The sample comprises about 140,000 clones, almost 85% of which are singletons, and roughly 2.1% rests with the top ten. Material for sequencing was PBMCs. Receptors originate from a woman in her 40s in good health and CMV-seronegative. Both conserved end residues are trimmed from each CDR3. Rows may omit the clone size; those that give it use once, few, many or a size class.

j_call	clone_size	cdr3_length	v_call	cdr3_aa
TRBJ2-3	NA	14	TRBV28	ASSPMTRGYTDTQY
TRBJ1-1	few	11	TRBV5-6	ASRSGWDTEAF
TRBJ1-5	NA	12	TRBV28	ASSSPGTDQPQH
TRBJ1-5	NA	12	TRBV7-8	ASSFQGGNQPQH
TRBJ1-4	NA	12	TRBV19	ASSLTGGYEKLF
TRBJ2-5	NA	15	TRBV28	ASTQIWTGGFQETQY
TRBJ2-1	NA	9	TRBV28	ASSLGPSKF
TRBJ2-1	NA	15	TRBV11-3	ASSFGLAGGLGNEQF
TRBJ1-1	NA	11	TRBV5-6	ASSLTPGTEAF
TRBJ2-3	NA	14	TRBV5-4	ASSFSRAGGADTQY
TRBJ1-1	NA	8	TRBV20-1	SASGGTAF
TRBJ2-1	NA	12	TRBV4-3	ASSHELADNEQF
TRBJ2-1	NA	11	TRBV7-3	ASRGAGSPEQF
TRBJ2-2	NA	14	TRBV7-6	ASSLGLAGGTGELF
TRBJ2-1	NA	14	TRBV5-4	ASSLGKGGTYNEQF
TRBJ2-1	once	14	TRBV27	ASSFTTEKSFNEQF
TRBJ2-5	NA	15	TRBV19	ASSMTPTSGTRETQY
TRBJ2-1	NA	15	TRBV4-3	ASSQDRGQSSYNEQF
TRBJ2-5	NA	10	TRBV11-1	ASSFSEETQY
TRBJ1-1	NA	12	TRBV7-8	ASSPNRVNTEAF
TRBJ2-7	NA	11	TRBV6-6	ASSYVQGHEQY
TRBJ2-7	NA	14	TRBV7-8	ASSPRGAGGSYEQY
TRBJ1-3	NA	18	TRBV7-8	ASSPKGAQSLEISGNTMY
TRBJ1-5	NA	13	TRBV28	ASSLTPLSNQPQH
TRBJ2-3	NA	13	TRBV5-1	ASSLSRGIADTQY
TRBJ2-1	NA	15	TRBV13	ASSFAPRGRDYNEQF
TRBJ1-1	NA	12	TRBV11-3	ASSLGGSTTEAF
TRBJ1-2	few	12	TRBV10-3	AISPTGGAHGYT
TRBJ2-2	NA	13	TRBV10-3	AIRAGTDHTGELF
TRBJ2-1	NA	13	TRBV5-1	ASSVQGATYNEQF
TRBJ2-2	NA	15	TRBV15	ATSRGEREDHTGELF
TRBJ2-1	few	12	TRBV4-1	ASSQVGLAYEQF
TRBJ2-5	NA	13	TRBV10-3	AISGEQGSLETQY
TRBJ2-5	NA	9	TRBV6-1	ASRGAVYQY
TRBJ1-2	NA	13	TRBV5-4	ASSAGFRNPYGYT
TRBJ2-3	NA	13	TRBV2	ASNTGTRRSDTQY
TRBJ2-7	NA	13	TRBV15	ATSRPPGTDYEQY
TRBJ2-7	NA	11	TRBV28	ASGTSRWKEQY
TRBJ2-1	NA	13	TRBV7-2	ASSTGLAGYNEQF
TRBJ2-3	NA	12	TRBV7-2	ASSSLSGTDTQY
TRBJ2-1	once	14	TRBV9	ASSVWASGSYNEQF
TRBJ1-2	NA	12	TRBV5-1	ASSYDSPNYGYT
TRBJ2-5	once	11	TRBV5-1	ASRRGLQETQY
TRBJ1-4	NA	16	TRBV7-6	ASSLTRDRVATNEKLF
TRBJ1-3	few	13	TRBV28	ASSLRQGTGNTIY
TRBJ2-7	NA	10	TRBV14	ASSQSYYEQY
TRBJ1-2	NA	13	TRBV4-3	ASSQDPTGNYGYT
NA	NA	13	TRBV13	ASSSGQLNFLEQY
TRBJ2-7	NA	11	TRBV7-2	ASSYRSGDEQY
TRBJ2-3	NA	10	TRBV6-5	ASTTGTDTQY
TRBJ2-1	once	11	TRBV27	ASSLGLADEQF
TRBJ2-7	once	10	TRBV28	ASSPSPVEQY
TRBJ2-6	NA	10	TRBV29-1	STSDGANVLT